A selection of T cell receptor beta chains follows, all from one sample in a study of blood T cell repertoires in COVID-19. Here immunoSEQ multiplex PCR was the method, and the copy in TCRdb shows in-frame clones only, minus some. The data show under 400,000 clones, 70% to 90% seen once. Sequencing was done on a sample of peripheral blood. These TCRs come from a woman in her thirties with COVID-19, enrolled during active disease. Both conserved end residues are part of each CDR3. A D gene is named only where the DNA matches it firmly. Clone size is not always given. Where it is, it says once, few, many or a class for expanded clones.

CDR3nt: TGTGCCAGTAGTATGAACAGGATGGAGCCCCAGCATTTT
CDR3aa: CASSMNRMEPQHF
abundance: .
j_gene: TRBJ1-5
v_gene: TRBV19
d_gene: .

CDR3nt: TGTGCCAGTAACACCCTAGCGGGGGGTTCCTACAATGAGCAGTTCTTC
CDR3aa: CASNTLAGGSYNEQFF
abundance: .
j_gene: TRBJ2-1
v_gene: TRBV19
d_gene: TRBD2

CDR3nt: TGTGCCAGTAGTATGGACACGCAAGAGACCCAGTACTTC
CDR3aa: CASSMDTQETQYF
abundance: .
j_gene: TRBJ2-5
v_gene: TRBV19
d_gene: .

CDR3nt: TGCAGCGCCGGGACAGCCACAGATACGCAGTATTTT
CDR3aa: CSAGTATDTQYF
abundance: .
j_gene: TRBJ2-3
v_gene: TRBV29-1
d_gene: TRBD1

CDR3nt: TGTGCCAGCCGGGACAGTATTTCAACTAATGAAAAACTGTTTTTT
CDR3aa: CASRDSISTNEKLFF
abundance: .
j_gene: TRBJ1-4
v_gene: TRBV3-1/TRBV3-2
d_gene: TRBD1

CDR3nt: TGTGCCAGCAGCACACCAGGACTGGGAAACACTGAAGCTTTCTTT
CDR3aa: CASSTPGLGNTEAFF
abundance: .
j_gene: TRBJ1-1
v_gene: TRBV7-2
d_gene: .

CDR3nt: TGTGCCAGCAGCTCCCTGACGGGGGCCGGGGAGCTGTTTTTT
CDR3aa: CASSSLTGAGELFF
abundance: once
j_gene: TRBJ2-2
v_gene: TRBV7-2
d_gene: .

CDR3nt: TGTGCCAGCAGCCCACTAGCGGGGCGATTGGGAGATACGCAGTATTTT
CDR3aa: CASSPLAGRLGDTQYF
abundance: .
j_gene: TRBJ2-3
v_gene: TRBV7-2
d_gene: TRBD2

CDR3nt: TGTGCCAGCAGCGACGACAGTAGAACTAATGAAAAACTGTTTTTT
CDR3aa: CASSDDSRTNEKLFF
abundance: .
j_gene: TRBJ1-4
v_gene: TRBV5-4
d_gene: .

CDR3nt: TGTGCCAGTAGGTCAGGGGCCGGGAATGAAAAACTGTTTTTT
CDR3aa: CASRSGAGNEKLFF
abundance: .
j_gene: TRBJ1-4
v_gene: TRBV19
d_gene: .

CDR3nt: TGTGCCAGCAGACAACTAGCGGGGCGCACAGATACGCAGTATTTT
CDR3aa: CASRQLAGRTDTQYF
abundance: .
j_gene: TRBJ2-3
v_gene: TRBV7-2
d_gene: TRBD2

CDR3nt: TGTGCCAGCAGTCTACAGGGTCCCTACGAGCAGTACTTC
CDR3aa: CASSLQGPYEQYF
abundance: .
j_gene: TRBJ2-7
v_gene: TRBV6-6
d_gene: .

CDR3nt: TGCGCCAGCAGCTCCCGGGGACTAGCGGGGGGGCCTGAGACCCAGTACTTC
CDR3aa: CASSSRGLAGGPETQYF
abundance: .
j_gene: TRBJ2-5
v_gene: TRBV5-1
d_gene: TRBD2

CDR3nt: TGTGCCAGCAGTGAATGGAGAACAGGGGGCAAAGTGTGGGGTAGTGGCTACACCTTC
CDR3aa: CASSEWRTGGKVWGSGYTF
abundance: .
j_gene: TRBJ1-2
v_gene: TRBV6-1
d_gene: TRBD1

CDR3nt: TGTGCCAGCAGTTACATCGGGGGAACTAATGAAAAACTGTTTTTT
CDR3aa: CASSYIGGTNEKLFF
abundance: once
j_gene: TRBJ1-4
v_gene: TRBV6-6
d_gene: .

CDR3nt: TGTGCCAGCAGGGGACAGTATGGCTACACCTTC
CDR3aa: CASRGQYGYTF
abundance: .
j_gene: TRBJ1-2
v_gene: TRBV2
d_gene: TRBD1

CDR3nt: TGCGCCAGCAGCCATGCACAGCTCTCTGGAAACACCATATATTTT
CDR3aa: CASSHAQLSGNTIYF
abundance: .
j_gene: TRBJ1-3
v_gene: TRBV4-1
d_gene: .

CDR3nt: TGTGCCAGCAGTAAACAGGGTTCCAGCCAGCCCCAGCATTTT
CDR3aa: CASSKQGSSQPQHF
abundance: once
j_gene: TRBJ1-5
v_gene: TRBV25-1
d_gene: .

CDR3nt: TGTGCCAGCTCACCCTGGGACAGATATGAAGCTTTCTTT
CDR3aa: CASSPWDRYEAFF
abundance: once
j_gene: TRBJ1-1
v_gene: TRBV18
d_gene: TRBD1

CDR3nt: TGCGCCAGCATGGGGGGAGGACCGCTTGCAACTAATGAAAAACTGTTTTTT
CDR3aa: CASMGGGPLATNEKLFF
abundance: .
j_gene: TRBJ1-4
v_gene: TRBV10-1
d_gene: .

CDR3nt: TGTGCCAGCAGCTCTCCAGGGAAAGGTGGCTACACCTTC
CDR3aa: CASSSPGKGGYTF
abundance: .
j_gene: TRBJ1-2
v_gene: TRBV5-5
d_gene: .

CDR3nt: TGTGCCAGTTCTACAGCCTGGGCAGGGGTAGATCAGCCCCAGCATTTT
CDR3aa: CASSTAWAGVDQPQHF
abundance: .
j_gene: TRBJ1-5
v_gene: TRBV19
d_gene: .

CDR3nt: TGTGCCAGTAGTATCCGAGGACAGGGGGAGACCCAGTACTTC
CDR3aa: CASSIRGQGETQYF
abundance: .
j_gene: TRBJ2-5
v_gene: TRBV19
d_gene: TRBD1

CDR3nt: TGTGCCAGCAGGGGGCAGGCTAATTCACCCCTCCACTTT
CDR3aa: CASRGQANSPLHF
abundance: .
j_gene: TRBJ1-6
v_gene: TRBV2
d_gene: .

CDR3nt: TGTGCCAGCAGCTTGGTCGGAAGCGGGGGGGCCGCAGATACGCAGTATTTT
CDR3aa: CASSLVGSGGAADTQYF
abundance: .
j_gene: TRBJ2-3
v_gene: TRBV5-5
d_gene: TRBD2

CDR3nt: TGTGCCAGTAGTATTGGACAGGGGTGGGTGCCCCAGCATTTT
CDR3aa: CASSIGQGWVPQHF
abundance: .
j_gene: TRBJ1-5
v_gene: TRBV19
d_gene: TRBD1

CDR3nt: TGTGCCAGCAGCTTAGCCAGGCGCACTGAAGCTTTCTTT
CDR3aa: CASSLARRTEAFF
abundance: .
j_gene: TRBJ1-1
v_gene: TRBV11-3
d_gene: .

CDR3nt: TGTGCCAGCAGTTCCAACCAGGGGAATGAGCAGTTCTTC
CDR3aa: CASSSNQGNEQFF
abundance: .
j_gene: TRBJ2-1
v_gene: TRBV6-6
d_gene: .

CDR3nt: TGTGCCAGCAGTTCGGTCGGGATAGCTAACTATGGCTACACCTTC
CDR3aa: CASSSVGIANYGYTF
abundance: few
j_gene: TRBJ1-2
v_gene: TRBV6-5
d_gene: .

CDR3nt: TGTGCCAGCAGGGACAAAGCGCCGAACACCGGGGAGCTGTTTTTT
CDR3aa: CASRDKAPNTGELFF
abundance: .
j_gene: TRBJ2-2
v_gene: TRBV6-5
d_gene: .

CDR3nt: TGTGCCAGCAGCTCCCAACAGGGTTACGAGCAGTACTTC
CDR3aa: CASSSQQGYEQYF
abundance: .
j_gene: TRBJ2-7
v_gene: TRBV7-8
d_gene: .

CDR3nt: TGTGCCAGCACTATCGAGGGGGCGACGCGTGGTGAGCAGTTCTTC
CDR3aa: CASTIEGATRGEQFF
abundance: .
j_gene: TRBJ2-1
v_gene: TRBV6-1
d_gene: TRBD1

CDR3nt: TGTGCCAGCAGTTACATAGCGGCAGATACGCAGTATTTT
CDR3aa: CASSYIAADTQYF
abundance: .
j_gene: TRBJ2-3
v_gene: TRBV6-2/TRBV6-3
d_gene: .

CDR3nt: TGTGCCAGCAGTGTTCTCGGTGTCTCCAATGAGCAGTTCTTC
CDR3aa: CASSVLGVSNEQFF
abundance: .
j_gene: TRBJ2-1
v_gene: TRBV27
d_gene: .

CDR3nt: TGTGCCACCAGCAGTAGGGAGACCAATCAGCCCCAGCATTTT
CDR3aa: CATSSRETNQPQHF
abundance: few
j_gene: TRBJ1-5
v_gene: TRBV24-1
d_gene: .